This passage covers 7 T cell receptor beta chains from one sample sequenced in a study of cytomegalovirus exposure and HLA in healthy donors. Primers for the PCR totalled 60 Vbeta and 13 Jbeta. Sequenced by immunoSEQ multiplex PCR; TCRdb stores in-frame clones only, minus some. Among about 160,000 clones, around 73% were seen once, and the ten largest hold approximately 1.5%. What was sequenced was PBMCs. The receptors derive from a male donor in good health and CMV-seronegative.

This chain uses TRBV7-3 with TRBJ2-5, with TRBD2 identical over 9 bases. Germline V gene data show CDR1 as SGHTA and CDR2 as FQGTGA. Losses at the gene ends were 5 bases for V and 5 bases for J; bases not matched to a gene: 9. This CDR3 region has 15 residues. The CDR3 bases are TGTGCCAGCAGCAACATGGGCGGGGGGGCCGAGACCCAGTACTTC. It translates to CASSNMGGGAETQYF.

This chain joins TRBV7-2 and TRBJ2-7, with 11 nucleotides matching TRBD2. V shed 5 bases, J shed 2 bases, and the junction held 11 bases outside the gene matches. The CDR3 sequence is 17 residues long. CDR1 SGHTA and CDR2 FQGNSA come from the germline V gene. In nucleotides, the CDR3 is TGTGCCAGCAGCCCTTACGCCATAGCGGGAGGGGCCTACGAGCAGTACTTC. Amino acids: CASSPYAIAGGAYEQYF.

This chain joins TRBV5-6 and TRBJ1-5; the D is unclear. The germline CDR1 and CDR2 sequences are SGHDT and YYEEEE. With 1 base removed from V and 6 bases from J, the gap between germline ends came to 11 bases. This CDR3 contains 14 residues. CDR3 coding DNA: TGTGCCAGCAGCTTGAGAGGGATAGGTCAGCCCCAGCATTTT. This encodes CASSLRGIGQPQHF.

As regards this clone: Other DNA variants within this sample encode the same CDR3. The chain is built from TRBV5-1 and TRBJ1-1; possible D gene TRBD1, 5 bases. In germline, CDR1 is SGHRS, CDR2 YFSETQ. Trimming removed 0 bases from V and 4 bases from J, with 13 bases in between. The length of the CDR3 is 15 residues. The CDR3 sequence: CASSLEGQGFTEAFF. As DNA, the CDR3 is TGCGCCAGCAGCTTGGAGGGGCAGGGATTCACTGAAGCTTTCTTT.

This clone was picked up one time. An end of the junction differs from the germline gene, which may be a read error. Different DNA sequences within this sample yield the same CDR3. V gene TRBV18 combines with J gene TRBJ1-2; D is unclear. The length of the CDR3 is 14 residues. Germline CDR1 reads KGHSH; CDR2 reads LQKENI. CDR3 residues: CASSPKHGDYGYTF. In DNA form, the CDR3 reads TGCGCCAGCTCACCAAAACACGGGGACTATGGCTACACCTTC. The entire variable domain, with the rest obtained from reference TRBV18 and TRBJ1-2, is as follows: NAGVMQNPRHLVRRRGQEARLRCSPMKGHSHVYWYRQLPEEGLKFMVYLQKENIIDESGMPKERFSAEFPKEGPSILRIQQVVRGDSAAYFCASSPKHGDYGYTFGSGTRLTVV.

This rearrangement joins TRBV11-2 to TRBJ2-7, with 7 bases identical to TRBD1. Germline CDR1 reads SGHAT; CDR2 reads FQNNGV. V dropped 1 base and J dropped 2; count of bases not matched to a gene: 5. The CDR3 sequence is 15 residues long. Here the CDR3 reads CASSLVAGGAYEQYF. The CDR3 DNA reads TGTGCCAGCAGCTTAGTAGCAGGGGGAGCCTACGAGCAGTACTTC.

V usage is TRBV5-6 and J usage is TRBJ1-6; weak D call: TRBD1 (5 bases). V lost 2 bases, J lost 9 bases, and 12 bases lay in between. The CDR3 runs 14 residues. In germline, CDR1 is SGHDT, CDR2 YYEEEE. The CDR3 nucleotides are TGTGCCAGCAGCTTCCCGGACAAGGGTTCACCCCTCCACTTT. The encoded protein is CASSFPDKGSPLHF. Variable domain in full (rest from reference TRBV5-6 and TRBJ1-6): DAGVTQSPTHLIKTRGQQVTLRCSPKSGHDTVSWYQQALGQGPQFIFQYYEEEERQRGNFPDRFSGHQFPNYSSELNVNALLLGDSALYLCASSFPDKGSPLHFGNGTRLTVT.